This TCR beta chain was captured in a study of cytomegalovirus exposure and HLA in healthy donors. A multiplex PCR was run with 60 Vbeta primers and 13 Jbeta primers. Assay used: immunoSEQ multiplex PCR; TCRdb lists only in-frame clones, some missing. The sample includes 150,000 to 200,000 clones, almost 75% of them seen just once. CDR3 length equals 15 residues. Trimming cost V 3 bases and J 8 bases; bases outside gene matches: 7. Germline V gene lookup returns CDR1 SGHRS and CDR2 YFSETQ. The V gene is TRBV5-1, the J gene TRBJ1-6; TRBD1 agrees at 8 bases. This TCR derives from a woman aged 18 to 35 in good health and CMV-seropositive. Sequencing was carried out using PBMCs. CDR3 sequence reads: CASSYRDRPYSPLHF. CDR3 in DNA: TGCGCCAGCAGCTACCGGGACAGGCCCTATTCACCCCTCCACTTT.